The entry below gives a single TCR beta chain sequence along with its context. The data belong to a study of blood T cell repertoires in COVID-19. Study details: The cDNA or gDNA used as material had been derived from T cells, B-cell-depleted T cells, or PBMCs.

In the authors' workflow: Amplifying reference gene primers gave estimates of nucleated cell counts. The protocol was immunoSEQ multiplex PCR, while the TCRdb copy is restricted to in-frame clones and leaves out a portion. V and J calls and clone size are those listed in that table; D and trimming were worked out from the DNA. The sample has 250,000 to 300,000 clones; roughly 84% are singletons. This CDR3 is built from 14 residues. The ends were cut back, 1 base at V and 0 bases at J, with 8 bases in the middle. Germline lookup yields CDR1 SGHRS and CDR2 YFSETQ. The origin of this receptor is a man aged 50 or older who had recovered from COVID-19. The sequenced sample was PBMCs or T cells enriched from blood (not recorded which). The chain couples TRBV5-1 to TRBJ2-7; D possibly corresponds to TRBD2 (6 bases). CDR3 loop: CASSLMGGSYEQYF. CDR3 nucleotides: TGCGCCAGCAGCTTGATGGGGGGCTCCTACGAGCAGTACTTC.